This TCR beta chain is drawn from a study of identical twins. Study-wide findings and caveats: Cord blood's abundant beta clonotypes had fewer insertions, unlike memory repertoires. Cross-sectional statistical analysis, not tracking of the same donors, underpinned the conclusions. There was an excess of low generation probability in the out-of-frame alpha sequences that twins shared.

In the case of this clonotype: Its antigen is still unknown.

Germline assignment: CDR1 SQVTM and CDR2 ANQGSEA. V was cut by 3 bases and J by 2 bases, with 15 bases left in between. The CDR3 totals 15 residues. Addition of a universal primer site occurred through template switching, and cDNA carried unique molecular identifiers. TCRdb used MiXCR to reprocess the 5' RACE reads, holding one entry per CDR3 protein. Among approximately 550,000 distinct CDR3 sequences listed, approximately 20% were seen once. In addition, the sample was reused for a study of yellow fever vaccine responses in identical twins.

Sequenced material: CD4+ T cells sorted from blood. The V call is TRBV29-1, the J call TRBJ2-3; possible D gene TRBD2, 5 bases. The source of this sequence is a woman younger than 35 in good health. The CDR3 protein is CSVESPSRNTDTQYF. For the CDR3, the DNA is TGCAGCGTTGAGTCCCCTAGCCGAAACACAGATACGCAGTATTTT.